This T cell receptor (beta chain) is from a study of regulatory T cells in long-lasting Graves disease. Time point specified: newly diagnosed GD, antithyroid drugs for less than 3 months. From PBMCs, RNA was extracted and then used to make the TCR library. J was trimmed by 1 base and V by 7 bases; bases with no gene match: 7. The germline V gene has CDR1 LGHDT and CDR2 YNNKEL (reference sequence). The CDR3 sequence is 16 residues long. The TCR beta library used iRepertoire HTBI primers with Arm-PCR amplification of CDR3. TCRdb passed the multiplex PCR reads through MiXCR, listing each CDR3 protein once. The sample lists about 530,000 distinct CDR3 sequences, 15% to 20% occurring once. This same sample was also part of a study on T cells in Graves' hyperthyroidism and ophthalmopathy.

V usage is TRBV3-1 and J usage is TRBJ2-2; 9 positions agree with TRBD2. The source material was peripheral blood mononuclear cells (PBMCs), sampled at new diagnosis, from a patient treated with antithyroid drugs. The TCR originated in a woman between 40 and 65 years old with Graves disease. CDR3 amino acids: CASTPSGVKNTGELFF. CDR3 DNA: TGTGCCAGCACCCCTAGCGGGGTGAAGAACACCGGGGAGCTGTTTTTT.